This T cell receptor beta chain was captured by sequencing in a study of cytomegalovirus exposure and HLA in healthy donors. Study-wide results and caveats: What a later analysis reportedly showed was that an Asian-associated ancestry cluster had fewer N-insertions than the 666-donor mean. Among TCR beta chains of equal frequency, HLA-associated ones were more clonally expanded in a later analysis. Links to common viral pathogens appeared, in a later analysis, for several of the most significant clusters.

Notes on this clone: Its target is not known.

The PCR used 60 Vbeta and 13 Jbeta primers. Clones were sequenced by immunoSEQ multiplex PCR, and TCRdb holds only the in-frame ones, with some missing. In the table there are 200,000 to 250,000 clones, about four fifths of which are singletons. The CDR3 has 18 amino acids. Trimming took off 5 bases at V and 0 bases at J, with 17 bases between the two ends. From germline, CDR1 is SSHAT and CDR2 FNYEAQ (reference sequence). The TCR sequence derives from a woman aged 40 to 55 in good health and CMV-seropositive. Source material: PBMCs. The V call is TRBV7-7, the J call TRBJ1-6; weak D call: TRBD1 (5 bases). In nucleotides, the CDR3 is TGTGCCAGCAGCATTGACCGGGACTCGAGCTCCTATAATTCACCCCTCCACTTT. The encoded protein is CASSIDRDSSSYNSPLHF.